This T cell receptor beta chain was sequenced during a study of T cells after posttransplantation cyclophosphamide. Cyclophosphamide on days +3 and +4 followed busulfan-fludarabine conditioning and a marrow graft. Germline values: CDR1 SQVTM, CDR2 ANQGSEA. V gave up 4 bases and J gave up 1 base; unmatched junction bases: 5. There are 17 residues in the CDR3. Study findings and constraints: Recipient CMV seropositivity and CMV reactivation strongly tracked TRB clonality.

To note about this clone: The antigen is unknown.

Clones were read by immunoSEQ multiplex PCR, and TCRdb kept only the in-frame ones, dropping some. Observed in the sample are more than 9,000 clones, none of them singletons. The receptor was isolated from a female patient aged 35 to 55 who received an allogeneic stem cell transplant from a related donor, was CMV-positive, and had no GVHD. Some T cells may be transferred from the graft donor. The sample was PBMCs, taken after allogeneic stem cell transplant with posttransplant cyclophosphamide. The J gene is TRBJ2-3, the V gene TRBV29-1, with 16 bases lining up with TRBD2. The CDR3 here is CSVAGTSGGDGTDTQYF. In DNA, the CDR3 is TGCAGCGTTGCGGGGACTAGCGGGGGGGATGGCACAGATACGCAGTATTTT.